What follows are 4 T cell receptor beta chains derived from one specimen sequenced in a study of shared clonotypes between healthy human individuals. Clones were sequenced by immunoSEQ multiplex PCR, and TCRdb holds only the in-frame ones, with some missing. Of roughly 1,500,000 clones listed, 98% are singletons. Sequenced input: naive CD4+ T cells sorted from blood. The subset denotes: CD45RA+ positively selected. These receptors came from a young man in good health.

The V call is TRBV5-1, the J call TRBJ1-6; D is possibly TRBD1 (5 bases). This CDR3 region has 14 residues. V lost 4 bases to trimming and J lost 7 bases, with 12 bases between them. Germline CDR1 is SGHRS and CDR2 is YFSETQ. DNA of the CDR3: TGCGCCAGCAGCGCGGACACTTCGAATTCACCCCTCCACTTT. Protein product: CASSADTSNSPLHF.

A word on this clone: The same CDR3 is also encoded by other DNA sequences in this sample. V usage is TRBV11-2 and J usage is TRBJ2-5; D gene ambiguous. The CDR3 extends over 13 amino acids. Germline CDR1 is SGHAT and CDR2 is FQNNGV. V lost 3 bases to trimming and J lost 1 base, with 6 bases between them. CDR3 nucleotides: TGTGCCAGCAGCTTCGGGTCCCAAGAGACCCAGTACTTC. Amino acid sequence: CASSFGSQETQYF. The entire variable domain, with the rest obtained from reference TRBV11-2 and TRBJ2-5, is as follows: EAGVAQSPRYKIIEKRQSVAFWCNPISGHATLYWYQQILGQGPKLLIQFQNNGVVDDSQLPKDRFSAERLKGVDSTLKIQPAKLEDSAVYLCASSFGSQETQYFGPGTRLLVL.

The V and J genes are TRBV7-6 and TRBJ1-1; TRBD1 matches at 7 bases. Germline values: CDR1 SGHVS, CDR2 FNYEAQ. The CDR3 spans 13 residues. Losses at the gene ends were 5 bases for V and 5 bases for J; bases not matched to a gene: 5. In nucleotides, the CDR3 is TGTGCCAGCAGCCGCACAGGGGTGACTGAAGCTTTCTTT. Amino acids: CASSRTGVTEAFF.

CDR3 DNA: TGCGCCAGCAGCCCGGGGACGGTAAGCTCTGGGGCCAACGTCCTGACTTTC. It codes for CASSPGTVSSGANVLTF. The chain links TRBV5-1 to TRBJ2-6; D possibly uses TRBD1 or TRBD2 (5 bases each). Trimming pared 4 bases from V and 0 bases from J, leaving 14 bases between. The CDR3 runs to 17 residues. Germline CDR1 SGHRS, CDR2 YFSETQ.